The rows below give T cell receptor beta chains drawn from one sample of a study of CD8+CD57+ T cells in acquired aplastic anemia. TCRdb reprocessed the reads via MiXCR and lists one record per CDR3 protein. The sample includes some 200,000 distinct CDR3 sequences, over 60% of them seen just once. The sample consisted of sorted CD4+, CD8+, or CD8+CD57+ T cells (not recorded which) from PBMCs. Source of these receptors: a human donor in good health. Each CDR3 is given with its conserved first and last residue.

v_call | cdr3_aa
TRBV19 | CASRPGKGSNQPQHF
TRBV2 | CASSASTGYEQFF
TRBV20-1 | CSARPRRAETQYF
TRBV20-1 | CSARVYMDSISTYGYTF
TRBV7-2 | CASSPTPGQGGFRNTEAFF
TRBV11-2 | CASTLGALTYNEQFF
TRBV20-1 | CSARDGQGRAPVNEQFF
TRBV20-1 | CRALADFSTDTQYF
TRBV7-2 | CASSSQGHKGETQYF
TRBV7-3 | CASSLGPLAGTYEQYF
TRBV7-6 | CASSLQGYNEQSF
TRBV13 | CASSPAGRITDTQYF
TRBV7-6 | CASSLLRDRRAETQYF
TRBV2 | CARSEASGSYEQYF
TRBV2 | CASSDPGQGGSEKLFF
TRBV24-1 | CATSEGQGRLEQYF
TRBV28 | CASVSIRTGVYEQYF
TRBV2 | CASSENGRSSYEQYF
TRBV20-1 | CSAKVPGSTGEQFF
TRBV20-1 | CSARSILAGAQYEQYF
TRBV20-1 | CSARGLAGIHGQFF
TRBV12-3/TRBV12-4 | CASSLRQYEAFF
TRBV24-1 | CATSDLMGGVETQYF
TRBV6-5 | CASSSWGGTGFTDTQYF
TRBV20-1 | CSAREGAAYGYTF
TRBV9 | CASSPQWGLAINEQFF
TRBV29-1 | CSVGHSYEQYF
TRBV2 | CASTAGTDTQYF
TRBV20-1 | CSANRVNEQFF
TRBV12-3/TRBV12-4 | CASSLLFTHEQYF
TRBV5-1 | CASSPTWNGGGGYTF
TRBV7-2 | CAGSLDGGGNYEQYF
TRBV7-8 | CASSRDHGGGELFF
TRBV5-1 | CASSGTSGNPEQFF
TRBV19 | CASSILGGNQPQHF
TRBV20-1 | CSGTSSGETQYF
TRBV19 | CASSLGQGIMGQPQHF
TRBV7-9 | CATGGGYGYTF
TRBV7-8 | CASSLVSAETQYF
TRBV6-2/TRBV6-3 | CASSASGGATDTQYF
TRBV7-8 | CASSSAGGRDEQYF
TRBV10-3 | CAISDLALAGAIYGYTF
TRBV11-2 | CASSFGGGF
TRBV10-3 | CAISEPLQGYGYTF
TRBV9 | CASSVGGLAGGTSDTQYF
TRBV20-1 | CSARDGSSPTDTQYF
TRBV29-1 | CSVSGTSYEQYF